These 28 T cell receptor beta chains originate from one sample sequenced in a study of post-analysis software for immune sequencing data. These receptors lack a known antigen. Study outcomes and limitations: There were four or five TRBV segments more frequent in patients than controls, and TRBV5-6, TRBV5-1 and TRBV20-1 were among them.

The authors incorporated unique molecular identifiers into the TCR beta cDNA libraries. TCRdb independently ran MiXCR on the PCR reads; one entry per CDR3 protein. Of fewer than 850,000 distinct CDR3 sequences listed, less than 35% are singletons. Sequencing input: blood. The receptors stem from a girl aged 10-17 years with multiple sclerosis.

This clonotype was seen only a few times. The CDR3: CASSLAPGGSSYNEQFF. The CDR3 DNA is TGCGCCAGCAGCTTGGCCCCGGGCGGTAGCTCCTACAATGAGCAGTTCTTC. The chain joins TRBV5-1 to TRBJ2-1, with D uncertain. The CDR3 has 17 residues. Germline V gene sequence: CDR1 SGHRS, CDR2 YFSETQ. V lost 0 bases, J lost 0 bases, and 13 bases lay in between.

The chain combines TRBV9 with TRBJ2-7; no firm D call. V lost 0 bases to trimming and J lost 3 bases, with 13 bases between them. The length of the CDR3 is 15 residues. Germline CDR1 SGDLS, CDR2 YYNGEE. DNA of the CDR3: TGTGCCAGCAGCGTAGCGGCAGGAGACCGCTACGAGCAGTACTTC. This sequence encodes CASSVAAGDRYEQYF. The full variable domain, its missing parts supplied by reference TRBV9 and TRBJ2-7, is DSGVTQTPKHLITATGQRVTLRCSPRSGDLSVYWYQQSLDQGLQFLIQYYNGEERAKGNILERFSAQQFPDLHSELNLSSLELGDSALYFCASSVAAGDRYEQYFGPGTRLTVT.

The V and J genes are TRBV7-2 and TRBJ2-1, with 7 bases identical to TRBD1. The junction had 11 bases not matched to a gene; V was cut back by 5 bases and J by 7 bases. There are 15 residues in the CDR3. The germline gives CDR1 SGHTA, CDR2 FQGNSA. CDR3 sequence (DNA): TGTGCCAGCAGCGGAACAGGGGCGGCGATTAATGAGCAGTTCTTC. This codes for CASSGTGAAINEQFF.

V usage is TRBV20-1 and J usage is TRBJ1-1; D perhaps matches TRBD1 (5 bases). From germline, CDR1 is DFQATT and CDR2 SNEGSKA (reference sequence). V lost 4 bases and J lost 1, with 13 bases in between. The CDR3 runs 14 residues. The CDR3 nucleotides read TGCAGTGCTACCCGCCCAGACAGGAACACTGAAGCTTTCTTT. This sequence encodes CSATRPDRNTEAFF.

The chain has TRBV27 and TRBJ2-5, with D unresolved. Germline V lookup: CDR1 MNHEY, CDR2 SMNVEV (reference sequence). The CDR3 consists of 13 residues. V lost 2 bases and J 4 bases, leaving 8 bases between the germline ends. The CDR3 is CASSLAYLETQYF. CDR3 in DNA: TGTGCCAGCAGTTTAGCCTACTTAGAGACCCAGTACTTC.

The CDR3 sequence is CASSGYPGSGRFGYEQFF. As DNA, the CDR3 is TGTGCCAGCAGTGGCTATCCCGGCAGCGGGAGATTCGGCTATGAGCAGTTCTTC. J is TRBJ2-1 and V is TRBV25-1; 8 positions agree with TRBD2. Germline assignment: CDR1 MGHDK and CDR2 SYGVNS. CDR3 length: 18 residues. Trimming cost V 4 bases and J 8 bases; bases outside gene matches: 19. The variable domain in full, with the rest retrieved from reference TRBV25-1 and TRBJ2-1, is EADIYQTPRYLVIGTGKKITLECSQTMGHDKMYWYQQDPGMELHLIHYSYGVNSTEKGDLSSESTVSRIRTEHFPLTLESARPSHTSQYLCASSGYPGSGRFGYEQFFGPGTRLTVL.

The gene calls are TRBV2 and TRBJ2-1, with TRBD2 identical over 11 bases. The CDR3 covers 15 residues. The J segment lost 5 bases and the V segment lost 8 bases, leaving 8 bases of the junction unmatched. Germline-derived CDR1 and CDR2 are SNHLY and FYNNEI. The CDR3 sequence: CASRGGTSGDNEQFF. For the CDR3, the DNA is TGTGCCAGCCGGGGGGGGACTAGCGGTGACAATGAGCAGTTCTTC.

The sample holds a few counts of this clonotype. The chain couples TRBV6-2 or TRBV6-3 to TRBJ2-1; 13 bases line up with TRBD2. Germline lookup yields CDR1 MNHEY and CDR2 SVGEGT. The ends lost 4 bases at V and 15 bases at J; junction bases unmatched: 15. CDR3 size: 16 residues. The CDR3 here is CASSWGPGLAGRMAFF. In DNA form, the CDR3 reads TGTGCCAGCAGTTGGGGACCGGGACTAGCGGGGCGAATGGCGTTCTTC.

This clonotype was seen a handful of times. V and J are TRBV20-1 and TRBJ1-1; D uncertain. The CDR3 has 12 amino acids. The germline gives CDR1 DFQATT, CDR2 SNEGSKA (reference sequence). The germline V and J ends were trimmed by 3 bases and 3 bases, with 8 bases remaining between them. DNA for the CDR3: TGCAGTGCTAGCGATGCGTACACTGAAGCTTTCTTT. This translates into CSASDAYTEAFF.

This clonotype turned up a few times. The rearrangement links TRBV7-2 to TRBJ2-3; TRBD2 aligns across 7 bases. The V and J ends lost 4 bases and 1 base, in that order; junction bases with no gene match: 5. Per the germline V gene, CDR1 is SGHTA and CDR2 is FQGNSA. This CDR3 has 15 amino acids. CDR3 sequence: CASSSRGGGTDTQYF. As DNA, the CDR3 is TGTGCCAGCAGCTCCCGCGGGGGAGGCACAGATACGCAGTATTTT.

V gene TRBV12-3 or TRBV12-4 combines with J gene TRBJ1-5; possible D gene TRBD1, 5 bases. There are 19 residues in the CDR3. Trimming stripped 2 bases from V and 1 base from J, with 21 bases between. CDR3 amino acids: CASSLREGPILQSNQPQHF. The CDR3 region has the DNA TGTGCCAGCAGTTTACGGGAGGGGCCCATACTACAGAGCAATCAGCCCCAGCATTTT.

This clonotype showed up many times. CDR3 DNA: TGTGCCAGCAGTTTCGTCGGGAGGGGGGAGTATGGCTACACCTTC. It specifies CASSFVGRGEYGYTF. The chain uses TRBV6-5 and TRBJ1-2; a weak D match, TRBD1 (6 bases). Trimming removed 4 bases from V and 5 bases from J, with 17 bases in between. The germline V gene has CDR1 MNHEY and CDR2 SVGAGI. The CDR3 runs to 15 residues.

The chain employs TRBV28 and TRBJ2-1; D gene ambiguous. In germline, CDR1 is MDHEN, CDR2 SYDVKM. V shed 3 bases and J shed 6 bases, with 9 bases lying between them. The CDR3 is 13 residues long. The CDR3 reads CASSLGLPNEQFF. CDR3 bases: TGTGCCAGCAGTTTGGGCCTCCCCAATGAGCAGTTCTTC.

This clonotype was seen a few times. V and J are TRBV24-1 and TRBJ1-4; 8 nucleotides line up with TRBD1. The V gene's germline CDR1 is KGHDR and CDR2 SFDVKD. Trimming removed 6 bases from V and 7 bases from J; junction bases left unmatched: 9. The CDR3 sequence is 15 residues long. CDR3 protein: CATSYTGTGCEKLFF. In DNA, the CDR3 is TGTGCCACCAGTTATACCGGGACAGGCTGTGAAAAACTGTTTTTT.

V is TRBV10-3 and J is TRBJ1-3, with D perhaps matching TRBD1 (6 bases). V lost 3 bases, J lost 15 bases, and 15 bases lay in between. This CDR3 has 12 amino acids. Germline lookup yields CDR1 ENHRY and CDR2 SYGVKD. CDR3 sequence reads: CAISDGQIDQYF. The CDR3 DNA reads TGTGCCATCAGTGACGGACAGATAGACCAATATTTT.

The rearrangement links TRBV27 to TRBJ1-5; unclear D gene. Germline V gene sequence: CDR1 MNHEY, CDR2 SMNVEV (reference sequence). This CDR3 has 14 residues. Trimming took off 2 bases at V and 7 bases at J, with 12 bases between the two ends. In DNA form, the CDR3 reads TGTGCCAGCAGTTTACCGGGAGCGCGCCAGCCCCAGCATTTT. Amino acid sequence: CASSLPGARQPQHF.

V and J are TRBV20-1 and TRBJ2-7, with a possible D match to TRBD2 (5 bases). The CDR3 contains 14 residues. The V gene's germline CDR1 is DFQATT and CDR2 SNEGSKA (reference sequence). The V and J ends lost 5 bases and 3 bases respectively, with 17 bases between them. The CDR3 nucleotides are TGCAGTGCTTCGGTCCTATCGGAGGTCTACGAGCAGTACTTC. Translation: CSASVLSEVYEQYF.

V is TRBV20-1 and J is TRBJ2-7; 7 bases agree with TRBD1. CDR3 length equals 15 residues. Germline V gene lookup returns CDR1 DFQATT and CDR2 SNEGSKA (reference sequence). With V trimmed by 0 bases and J by 3 bases, 8 bases remained unmatched. The CDR3 loop reads CSARDYDRAIYEQYF. For the CDR3, the DNA is TGCAGTGCTAGAGATTATGACAGGGCCATCTACGAGCAGTACTTC.

DNA of the CDR3: TGCGCCAGCAGCCTCGGGACAGGGGCAGGCTACGAGCAGTACTTC. This translates into CASSLGTGAGYEQYF. The genes are TRBV4-1 and TRBJ2-7; 10 bases agree with TRBD1. Per germline, CDR1 MGHRA and CDR2 YSYEKL. The J segment lost 3 bases and the V segment lost 4 bases, leaving 6 bases of the junction unmatched. The CDR3 covers 15 residues.

This sequence joins TRBV4-1 and TRBJ2-7, with no clear D. The length of the CDR3 is 13 residues. Germline CDR1 is MGHRA and CDR2 is YSYEKL. With 3 bases removed from V and 2 bases from J, the gap between germline ends came to 8 bases. In DNA, the CDR3 is TGCGCCAGCAGCCAGGGAATAGCCTACGAGCAGTACTTC. Protein: CASSQGIAYEQYF.

The chain carries TRBV20-1 and TRBJ2-7; TRBD2 matches 10 bases. After removal of 3 bases from V and 4 bases from J, the junction contained 12 bases not matched to a gene. From germline, CDR1 is DFQATT and CDR2 SNEGSKA (reference sequence). The CDR3 spans 16 residues. Written as DNA, the CDR3 is TGCAGTGCTAGCACAAAAGCGGGAGGGCCGTCGTACGAGCAGTACTTC. As protein: CSASTKAGGPSYEQYF.

The sample holds many counts of this clonotype. The chain joins TRBV7-9 to TRBJ2-1, with D uncertain. This CDR3 region has 13 residues. Between the trimmed V and J ends, which lost 2 bases and 0 bases, there was a span of 2 bases. Germline V gives CDR1 SEHNR, CDR2 FQNEAQ (reference sequence). The CDR3 spells CASSLTSYNEQFF. In DNA form, the CDR3 reads TGTGCCAGCAGCTTAACCTCCTACAATGAGCAGTTCTTC.

With respect to this clonotype: A much bigger clone sits one base away, suggesting this may be a read error. J is TRBJ1-2 and V is TRBV20-1; D unresolved. The CDR3 is 10 amino acids. In germline, CDR1 is DFQATT, CDR2 SNEGSKA (reference sequence). The CDR3 DNA follows: TGCAGTGCCTACGCCTATGGCTACATCTTC. Its protein is CSAYAYGYIF.

The J gene is TRBJ2-7, the V gene TRBV9; 8 bases are shared with TRBD1. The DNA end lines up better with TRBJ2-5; the J call may be wrong. Germline values: CDR1 SGDLS, CDR2 YYNGEE. The CDR3 has 15 amino acids. In DNA, the CDR3 is TGTGCCAGCAGCTTAGAAGGACAGGGAAGGGAGACCCAGTACTTC. Translating gives CASSLEGQGRETQYF.

The chain is built from TRBV6-1 and TRBJ1-2; the D gene is possibly TRBD1 (6 bases). There are 15 residues in the CDR3. V was clipped by 6 bases and J by 3 bases, with 17 bases between them. Germline V gene data show CDR1 as MNHNS and CDR2 as SASEGT. The CDR3: CASSRDRMVDYGYTF. CDR3 DNA: TGTGCCAGCAGCCGTGACAGGATGGTCGACTATGGCTACACCTTC.

This clonotype was seen many times. The chain uses TRBV20-1 and TRBJ2-1; maybe TRBD1 (6 bases). The germline V gene has CDR1 DFQATT and CDR2 SNEGSKA (reference sequence). The CDR3 has 14 residues. With 4 bases removed from V and 10 bases from J, the gap between germline ends came to 20 bases. The DNA for the CDR3 is TGCAGTGCTACTCGGGACACGCCAAACCGAGAGCAGTTCTTC. Translated, it gives CSATRDTPNREQFF.

The table lists this clonotype with many counts. This chain connects TRBV6-5 to TRBJ2-5; 9 bases map to TRBD1. Per the germline V gene, CDR1 is MNHEY and CDR2 is SVGAGI. The CDR3 sequence is 13 residues long. Trimming cost V 5 bases and J 3 bases; bases outside gene matches: 1. The CDR3 coding sequence is TGTGCCAGCAGTCGGACAGGGGAAGAGACCCAGTACTTC. It codes for CASSRTGEETQYF.

The chain links TRBV20-1 to TRBJ2-1, with D maybe TRBD1 (5 bases). Trimming removed 3 bases at V and 1 base at J, with 10 bases between. There are 14 residues in the CDR3. Germline CDR1 DFQATT, CDR2 SNEGSKA (reference sequence). The CDR3 is CSARTVMSYNEQFF. The CDR3, as DNA: TGCAGTGCTAGGACAGTAATGTCCTACAATGAGCAGTTCTTC.